This TCR beta chain originates from a study of cytomegalovirus exposure and HLA in healthy donors. The CDR3 loop spans 20 amino acids. Germline V gives CDR1 SGHVS, CDR2 FNYEAQ. J gave up 2 bases and V 2 bases, and 19 bases lay outside the gene matches. The PCR ran on 60 Vbeta and 13 Jbeta primers. TCRdb's copy holds only in-frame clones and misses some; the assay was immunoSEQ multiplex PCR. The top ten hold about 2.4% of the sample, which has about 160,000 clones, approximately 80% seen once. This clonotype was obtained from a male donor in good health and CMV-seronegative. This chain uses TRBV7-6 with TRBJ2-3; 7 nucleotides line up with TRBD2. The specimen was PBMCs. The CDR3 is CASSLIPPSGRAAFTDTQYF. CDR3 nucleotide sequence: TGTGCCAGCAGCTTAATTCCCCCTAGCGGACGAGCAGCGTTCACAGATACGCAGTATTTT.